This T cell receptor beta chain was identified during a study of T cell responses to AZD1222 COVID-19 vaccine listed by TCRdb under 2021. About the investigation overall: TCR sequencing covered fewer than 250 trial participants: 200 to 210 given two doses of AZD1222 and 26 given two doses of MenACWY control vaccine. Trial participants were enrolled by age into subgroups of 18-55, 56-69 and 70-plus years, and roughly 160, 29 and 62 TCR-sequenced participants, respectively, were included in these subgroups. Overall study outcomes, separate from this receptor: Conclusions about previously exposed vaccinees are limited, since just five to seven AZD1222 recipients were seropositive for SARS-CoV-2 at baseline. A significant rise in spike-specific TCR breadth and depth was observed after two AZD1222 doses relative to day 0 and relative to MenACWY recipients. Because no day 14 peak-response samples were available, the repertoires could be characterized only after the peak T cell response. Vaccine-associated CD4 TCRs spanned the whole spike protein, with dominant responses in regions 160-218 and 743-854. Participants were mostly white British, with more females than males. The authors suggested clonal diversity may have been underestimated. Reportedly, almost half of the unique spike-specific TCRs recognized epitopes lying outside the regions that are mutated in the B.1.351 and B.1.1.7 variants. In the small 56-69-year group, the increase in depth fell short of significance, most likely because of low power.

Remarks on this clone: The specificity of this receptor is unknown. Base qualities were left out, and no much larger clone turns up one base away.

Read against the paper, the sample's time point label means: about 28 days (+/-7) after the second vaccine dose. AZD1222 recipients with second doses at about 4 weeks or about 12 weeks were pooled, because spike-specific TCR depth and breadth did not differ between schedules. Vaccinee samples came from UK trials COV001 and COV002, including a single-blind randomized controlled phase 2/3 trial of AZD1222 (ChAdOx1 nCoV-19) in healthy adults. For TCRbeta chain sequencing, PBMC samples from trial participants were taken at day 0 and at day 28 after the second dose. Its CDR3 holds 16 amino acids, cysteine through phenylalanine. Only the CDR3 DNA is retained, 48 bases long and in frame from the first base. The junction shows trimming of 2 bases on V and 4 bases on J, plus 16 bases between the germline ends. CDR1 SGHAT and CDR2 FQNNGV were looked up in the germline V gene. The CDR3 regions of human TCRbeta chains were subjected to immunosequencing. For the original study's pipeline: Repertoire TCRs were checked for matches against a reference library of SARS-CoV-2-specific TCRs that had been generated using the MIRA antigen-specificity platform. Breadth meant the fraction of unique TCRs that were SARS-CoV-2-associated, whereas depth meant the fraction of total T cells that were SARS-CoV-2-associated. Each spike-specific TCR was assigned to its reactive spike region and to a CD4 or CD8 class using the MIRA data. Log10-transformed breadth and depth values were compared by one-way ANOVA with Sidak's multiple comparisons tests. TCRdb carries this immuneACCESS record with in-frame sequences only. Its versions omit some clonotypes, under half of them owing to an unresolved V gene in the studies checked, with the rest unexplained. That table gives V, J and clone size, and the DNA gave D and trimming. The sample yields 70,000 to 100,000 clones; around 90% were counted once. The ten top clones hold 3.1% of the sample.

In this chain, TRBV11-2 is recombined with TRBJ2-3; the D segment cannot be called with confidence. The TCR comes from an adult who received the AZD1222 COVID-19 vaccine. This specimen was peripheral blood, taken 28 days after the second AZD1222 dose. The CDR3 reads CASSLFDGSRADTQYF. The DNA sequence is TGTGCCAGCAGCTTATTTGACGGATCTCGGGCAGATACGCAGTATTTT. Here the CDR3 is joined to the reference TRBV11-2 and TRBJ2-3 genes, and the full variable domain is: EAGVAQSPRYKIIEKRQSVAFWCNPISGHATLYWYQQILGQGPKLLIQFQNNGVVDDSQLPKDRFSAERLKGVDSTLKIQPAKLEDSAVYLCASSLFDGSRADTQYFGPGTRLTVL.